Listed here is a single T cell receptor (beta chain). Its specificity is unknown. Trimming stripped 8 bases from V and 4 bases from J, with 9 bases between. CDR1 is SGHTA, CDR2 FQGNSA, per germline. The length of the CDR3 is 13 residues. PCR was performed using 60 Vbeta and 13 Jbeta primers. Assay used: immunoSEQ multiplex PCR; TCRdb lists only in-frame clones, some missing. The sample has about 55,000 clones, about 82% seen once. This sample is part of a study of cytomegalovirus exposure and HLA in healthy donors. The study, taken as a whole, reports: Most sequenced TCRs were rare (though some public TCRs occurred in many donors).

The V and J genes are TRBV7-2 and TRBJ2-6; D gene ambiguous. The receptor was isolated from a man aged 25 to 40 in good health and CMV-seronegative. What was sequenced was PBMCs. The CDR3 coding sequence is TGTGCCAGCCATAAGCCCGGGGCCAACGTCCTGACTTTC. The encoded protein is CASHKPGANVLTF.